The 3 T cell receptor beta chains given below trace back to one sample, sequenced in a study of cytomegalovirus exposure and HLA in healthy donors. The method was immunoSEQ multiplex PCR; TCRdb's version includes in-frame clones alone and lacks a portion of them. The data show 150,000 to 200,000 clones, 65% to 90% seen once. The sequenced sample consisted of PBMCs. These receptors all come from a young woman in good health and CMV-seronegative.

This clone has just one count. The V gene is TRBV6-6, the J gene TRBJ1-2; D is possibly TRBD1 (6 bases). V was cut by 7 bases and J by 7 bases, with 16 bases left in between. Germline CDR1 and CDR2: MNHNY and SVGAGI (reference sequence). The CDR3 contains 13 residues. CDR3 protein: CASKGQGSVGYTF. The CDR3 DNA is TGTGCCAGCAAGGGTCAGGGGTCGGTTGGCTACACCTTC.

The chain combines TRBV5-1 with TRBJ2-3, with TRBD1 identical over 7 bases. The junction had 8 bases not matched to a gene; V was cut back by 3 bases and J by 1 base. Germline V gives CDR1 SGHRS, CDR2 YFSETQ. The CDR3 is 16 amino acids. CDR3 bases: TGCGCCAGCAGCTCGACCCCCGGGACAGGCACAGATACGCAGTATTTT. Translating it yields CASSSTPGTGTDTQYF.

The chain combines TRBV18 with TRBJ1-4; D gene ambiguous. The CDR3 consists of 15 residues. Trimming removed 0 bases from V and 6 bases from J, with 11 bases in between. From germline, CDR1 is KGHSH and CDR2 LQKENI. The CDR3 sequence: CASSPPDNLDEKLFF. The CDR3 DNA follows: TGTGCCAGCTCACCACCTGACAACTTGGATGAAAAACTGTTTTTT.